Shown below are 7 T cell receptor beta chains from a single sample sequenced in a study of blood T cell repertoires in COVID-19. Clones were read by immunoSEQ multiplex PCR, and TCRdb kept only the in-frame ones, dropping some. This table holds approximately 280,000 clones, roughly 85% found once. Sequences were obtained from PBMCs or T cells enriched from blood (not recorded which). These receptors were collected from a woman aged 45-60 years who had recovered from COVID-19.

V usage is TRBV5-4 and J usage is TRBJ1-2; 8 bases match TRBD1. CDR1 is SGHNT and CDR2 is YYREEE in the germline V gene (reference sequence). CDR3 length: 15 residues. J gave up 8 bases and V 2 bases, and 11 bases lay outside the gene matches. The CDR3 sequence: CASSFPRDRRGGYTF. CDR3 bases: TGTGCCAGCAGCTTCCCACGGGACAGGCGGGGAGGCTACACCTTC.

The chain carries TRBV4-1 and TRBJ2-7, with 9 bases identical to TRBD1. This CDR3 spans 16 amino acids. Germline V gene sequence: CDR1 MGHRA, CDR2 YSYEKL. Trimming removed 4 bases from V and 6 bases from J; junction bases left unmatched: 13. CDR3: CASSPFTGQGFREQYF. The CDR3 bases are TGCGCCAGCAGCCCCTTTACCGGACAGGGGTTCCGCGAGCAGTACTTC.

The chain links TRBV27 to TRBJ1-5, with 8 nucleotides matching TRBD1. Germline V CDR1 and CDR2: MNHEY, SMNVEV (reference sequence). The CDR3 extends over 14 amino acids. Unmatched junction bases numbered 6, after V lost 2 bases and J lost 9 bases. In DNA, the CDR3 is TGTGCCAGCAGTTTAGGGAGGGGGACAGGGCCCCAGCATTTT. Its protein is CASSLGRGTGPQHF.

The chain couples TRBV10-2 to TRBJ2-2, with 12 bases fitting TRBD2. In germline, CDR1 is WSHSY, CDR2 SAAADI. The trim removed 5 bases at V and 1 base at J, leaving 2 bases unmatched. This CDR3 contains 16 residues. The CDR3 sequence is CASSTSGGLNTGELFF. CDR3 sequence (DNA): TGCGCCAGCAGTACTAGCGGGGGGTTGAACACCGGGGAGCTGTTTTTT.

The chain links TRBV30 to TRBJ2-1; 9 nucleotides align to TRBD2. The CDR3 is made up of 13 amino acids. The junction had 10 bases not matched to a gene; V was cut back by 8 bases and J by 8 bases. From germline, CDR1 is GTSNPN and CDR2 SVGIG (reference sequence). The CDR3 here is CALSGRWGYEQFF. As DNA, the CDR3 is TGTGCCCTCAGCGGGAGGTGGGGCTATGAGCAGTTCTTC.

The rearrangement uses TRBV2 and TRBJ1-2, with TRBD1 identical over 7 bases. V lost 4 bases, J lost 1 base, and 3 bases stayed unmatched. Germline CDR1 and CDR2: SNHLY and FYNNEI. The CDR3 runs 14 residues. The CDR3 DNA is TGTGCCAGCAGTGCCCCAGGGGGTAACTATGGCTACACCTTC. Its translation is CASSAPGGNYGYTF.

This chain connects TRBV29-1 to TRBJ1-4; unclear D gene. V was cut by 1 base and J by 3 bases, with 9 bases left in between. Germline-derived CDR1 and CDR2 are SQVTM and ANQGSEA. This CDR3 is built from 14 residues. In nucleotides, the CDR3 is TGCAGCGTTGAAGTCGGTGCCCCTAATGAAAAACTGTTTTTT. Its protein product is CSVEVGAPNEKLFF.